In this sample, the clone carrying this T cell receptor (beta chain) turned up a few times. The sample comes from a study of beta chain features in type 1 diabetes. As every portion of the isolated RNA was reverse transcribed, the sequencing read expressed TCRB transcripts. The assay was immunoSEQ multiplex PCR, and TCRdb's table has in-frame clones only and misses some. The sample has 900,000 or so clones, 15% to 20% seen once. Trimming left V 2 bases short and J 1 base short, with 6 bases between. Per the germline V gene, CDR1 is MNHNY and CDR2 is SVGAGI (reference sequence). The CDR3 runs to 14 residues.

Sequenced input: naive CD4+ T cells from blood. The sequence was collected from a woman aged 18-29 years in good health. The chain uses TRBV6-6 and TRBJ1-3; D is ambiguous. The CDR3 region has the DNA TGTGCCAGCAGTTACGGGGATTCTGGAAACACCATATATTTT. This gives the protein CASSYGDSGNTIYF.